This TCR beta chain derives from a study of regulatory T cells in long-lasting Graves disease. V shed 5 bases, J shed 4 bases, and the junction held 7 bases outside the gene matches. The CDR3 loop spans 14 amino acids. Germline loops: CDR1 MNHEY, CDR2 SVGEGT. Specified time point: newly diagnosed GD, antithyroid drugs for less than 3 months. The TCR library used RNA extracted from PBMCs. With iRepertoire HTBI primers and Arm-PCR of CDR3 regions, TCR beta libraries were built. TCRdb processed the multiplex PCR reads anew with MiXCR; each CDR3 protein has one entry. The sample consists of approximately 270,000 distinct CDR3 sequences, roughly 18% of them appearing once. This clonotype was detected only a few times. This sample was also put to use in a study of T cells in Graves' hyperthyroidism and ophthalmopathy. That study adds: Hyperthyroidism of Graves' type that showed no ophthalmopathy progression within 18 months was stable.

The chain couples TRBV6-2 or TRBV6-3 to TRBJ1-2, with 7 positions matching TRBD1. The clonotype comes from a woman aged 30 to 39 with Graves disease. Sample: peripheral blood mononuclear cells (PBMCs), taken at new diagnosis, from a patient treated with antithyroid drugs. The CDR3 here is CASSPGTEPYGYTF. CDR3 nucleotide sequence: TGTGCCAGCAGTCCCGGGACAGAGCCCTATGGCTACACCTTC.